This TCR beta chain was obtained from a study of patients and donors after allogeneic stem cell transplantation. This CDR3 region has 13 residues. V was cut by 6 bases and J by 4 bases, with 11 bases left in between. This clonotype was seen at least ten times. TCRdb itself ran the RT-PCR reads through MiXCR, one entry per CDR3 protein. Of some 960,000 distinct CDR3 sequences listed, under 20% were seen once; the top ten hold roughly 6%. The sample was blood, either unsorted or a sorted T cell fraction (not recorded which). This TCR was recovered from a human donor who was either an allogeneic HSCT recipient or a stem cell or donor lymphocyte infusion donor (not recorded which). It is not recorded whose cells these are; they may come from a transplant donor. The rearrangement links TRBV12-3 or TRBV12-4 to TRBJ2-3; maybe TRBD2 (5 bases). CDR3 sequence reads: CASSTNSADTQYF. The CDR3 region has the DNA TGTGCCAGCAGCACGAATAGCGCAGATACGCAGTATTTT.